This T cell receptor beta chain stems from a study of blood T cells in healthy people across ages. Using a J-beta primer mix together with a sample-barcoded 5' primer, a second PCR was run for roughly 7 to 11 cycles. TCRdb processed the 5' RACE reads anew with MiXCR; each CDR3 protein has one entry. The repertoire includes approximately 800,000 distinct CDR3 sequences, about 62% of them detected once, and around a quarter sits in the top ten. In terms of origin and age, donors were healthy Caucasian individuals from Russia aged about 6 to 95. Specimen: blood. This TCR was recovered from a man aged 25 to 40 in good health.

CDR3: CASSYGQGSGSPLHF. The CDR3 DNA follows: TGTGCCAGCAGCTACGGACAGGGTAGTGGTTCACCCCTCCACTTT. This chain links TRBV3-1 with TRBJ1-6, with 8 bases lining up with TRBD1. The CDR3 loop spans 15 amino acids. The germline V gene has CDR1 LGHDT and CDR2 YNNKEL (reference sequence). The V and J ends lost 5 bases and 9 bases, in that order; junction bases with no gene match: 9.